This entry lists 3 T cell receptor beta chains sequenced from one sample in a study of CD8 T cells in ankylosing spondylitis. TCRdb re-analysed the 5' RACE reads in MiXCR, keeping a single row per CDR3 protein. Here the sample spans roughly 230,000 distinct CDR3 sequences, about 20% being singletons. The source material was blood, either unsorted or a sorted T cell fraction (not recorded which). These receptors came from a male donor with ankylosing spondylitis or in good health (not recorded which).

Ten or more counts support this clonotype. The chain recombines TRBV12-3 or TRBV12-4 with TRBJ1-1, with a possible D match to TRBD1 (5 bases). The CDR3 covers 13 residues. V was shortened by 8 bases and J by 0 bases, with 10 bases between the two germline ends. CDR3 nucleotides: TGTGCCAGCCACGGACAAATGAACACTGAAGCTTTCTTT. Protein: CASHGQMNTEAFF.

This clonotype has a handful of counts. The chain has TRBV4-2 and TRBJ2-5, with D perhaps TRBD2 (6 bases). Germline V CDR1 and CDR2: LGHNA, YNFKEQ. This CDR3 has 15 residues. With 1 base removed from V and 3 bases from J, the gap between germline ends came to 12 bases. DNA of the CDR3: TGTGCCAGCAGCCAAGTCGTGGCGGGAAAAGAGACCCAGTACTTC. It encodes CASSQVVAGKETQYF.

At least ten counts were recorded for this clonotype. V usage is TRBV7-2 and J usage is TRBJ2-7, with 10 bases aligning to TRBD1. V was pared by 4 bases and J by 3 bases, with 3 bases of the junction left unmatched. The CDR3 is 14 residues long. Germline assignment: CDR1 SGHTA and CDR2 FQGNSA. The CDR3 is CASSSGTGDYEQYF. DNA for the CDR3: TGTGCCAGCAGCTCGGGGACAGGGGACTACGAGCAGTACTTC.